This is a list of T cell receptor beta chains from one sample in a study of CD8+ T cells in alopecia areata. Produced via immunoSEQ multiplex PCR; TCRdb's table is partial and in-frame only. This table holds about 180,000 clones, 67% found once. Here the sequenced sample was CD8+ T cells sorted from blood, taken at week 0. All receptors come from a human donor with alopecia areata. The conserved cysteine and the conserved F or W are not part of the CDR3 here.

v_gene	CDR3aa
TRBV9	ASSPLDSPYEQY
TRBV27	ASSLDRGVNSPLH
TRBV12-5	ASGLAGGVDEQF
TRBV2	ASTGQGMNSPLH
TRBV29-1	SVEFGRITDTQY
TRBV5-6	ASSLGRSWAY
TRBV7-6	ASSLGGRKAEAF
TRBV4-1	ASSQADRGRGSGANVLT
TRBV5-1	ASSLGPRTGVGYT
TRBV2	ASSETQQVDSNQPQH
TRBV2	ASSSGLAGGLQETQY
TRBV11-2	ASSLGNEQF
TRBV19	ASSEGAIDTQY
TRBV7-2	ASSTKGSGYGYT
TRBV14	ASSQRQGPYYGYT
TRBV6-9	ASSYFSRGGYEQY
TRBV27	ASGTVSNQPQH
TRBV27	ASSSGGNQPQH
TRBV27	ASSLGGVNSPLH
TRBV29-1	SVTGLADQETQY
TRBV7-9	ASTTLDRGLGYT
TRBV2	ASSAGQTTQPQH
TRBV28	ASSFGAERTDTQY
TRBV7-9	ASSTGTDTQY